The clone carrying this T cell receptor (beta chain) has only a few counts. The antigen remains undetermined. Profiled with immunoSEQ multiplex PCR; TCRdb holds only in-frame clones, not every one. The table records about 48,000 clones, roughly 84% of them present only once. The sample comes from a study of siplizumab effects on memory and regulatory T cells. Study-wide findings and caveats: In unstimulated cells, naive T cells appeared more diverse than memory T cells and seemed major alloresponse contributors. Researchers could not give a naive or memory phenotype to roughly 80-96% of proliferating CD4+ or CD8+ clones. Fewer alloreactive sequences mapped to unstimulated CD4+ memory cells under siplizumab. There was no confirmation of the suppressive function of proliferating Tregs from siplizumab cultures.

The CDR3 sequence is 14 residues long. Trimming pared 1 base from V and 5 bases from J, leaving 12 bases between. Germline V gives CDR1 SNHLY, CDR2 FYNNEI. The sequencing sample was made of naive CD8+ T cells sorted from blood. The chain has TRBV2 and TRBJ2-7; D gene unclear. This sequence originates from a human donor in good health. The chain's CDR3 is CASSEDMGSNEQYF. DNA for the CDR3: TGTGCCAGCAGTGAAGATATGGGCTCGAACGAGCAGTACTTC.